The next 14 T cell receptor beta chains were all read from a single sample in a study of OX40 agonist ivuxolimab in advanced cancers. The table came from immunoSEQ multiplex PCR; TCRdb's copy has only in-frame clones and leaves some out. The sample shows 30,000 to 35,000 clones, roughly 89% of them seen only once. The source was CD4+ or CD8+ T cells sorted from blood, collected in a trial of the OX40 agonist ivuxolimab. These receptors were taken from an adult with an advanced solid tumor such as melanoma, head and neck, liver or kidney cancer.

The CDR3 region has the DNA TGCGCCAGCAGCTTGAGTCAGGGGAATGAGCAGTTCTTC. Translating it yields CASSLSQGNEQFF. The V call is TRBV5-1, the J call TRBJ2-1, with D perhaps TRBD1 (6 bases). Trimming took 1 base from V and 7 from J, leaving 9 bases between them. Germline V gives CDR1 SGHRS, CDR2 YFSETQ. This CDR3 is built from 13 residues.

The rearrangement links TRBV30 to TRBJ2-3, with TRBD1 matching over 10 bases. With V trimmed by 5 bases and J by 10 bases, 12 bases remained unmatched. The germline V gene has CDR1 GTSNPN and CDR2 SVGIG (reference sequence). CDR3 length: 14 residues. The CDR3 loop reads CAWGDRGYHGAQYF. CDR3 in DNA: TGTGCCTGGGGGGACAGGGGCTACCACGGGGCGCAGTATTTT.

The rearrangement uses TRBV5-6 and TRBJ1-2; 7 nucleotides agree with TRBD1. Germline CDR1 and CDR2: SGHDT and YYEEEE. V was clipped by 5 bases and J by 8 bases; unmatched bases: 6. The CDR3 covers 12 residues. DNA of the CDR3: TGTGCCAGCAGACGGGACAGCGGGGGCTACACCTTC. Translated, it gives CASRRDSGGYTF.

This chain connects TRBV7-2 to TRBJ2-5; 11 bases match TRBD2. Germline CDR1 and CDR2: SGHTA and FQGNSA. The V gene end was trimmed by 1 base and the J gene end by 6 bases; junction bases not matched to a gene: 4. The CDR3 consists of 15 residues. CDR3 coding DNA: TGTGCCAGCAGCTTAGATACTAGCGGGAGTAAGACCCAGTACTTC. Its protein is CASSLDTSGSKTQYF.

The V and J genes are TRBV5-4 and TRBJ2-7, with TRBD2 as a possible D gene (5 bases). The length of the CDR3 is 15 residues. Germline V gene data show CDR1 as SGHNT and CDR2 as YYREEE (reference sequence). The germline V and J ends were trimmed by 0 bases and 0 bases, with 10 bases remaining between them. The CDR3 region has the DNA TGTGCCAGCAGCTTGGATCCGGGAACCTCCTACGAGCAGTACTTC. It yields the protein CASSLDPGTSYEQYF.

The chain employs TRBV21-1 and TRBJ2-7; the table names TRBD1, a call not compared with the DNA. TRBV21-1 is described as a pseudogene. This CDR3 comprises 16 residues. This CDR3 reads CASSNRTGSNSYEQYF. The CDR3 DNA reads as TGTGCCAGCAGCAATAGGACAGGGTCTAACTCCTACGAGCAGTACTTC.

The CDR3 DNA is TGTGCCAGCAGCCGACAGGGGGTCCTGGAGACCCAGTACTTC. Its protein product is CASSRQGVLETQYF. V and J are TRBV7-2 and TRBJ2-5; 9 nucleotides match TRBD1. Looked up from germline, CDR1 is SGHTA and CDR2 is FQGNSA. This CDR3 contains 14 residues. Trimming cost V 5 bases and J 5 bases; bases outside gene matches: 6.

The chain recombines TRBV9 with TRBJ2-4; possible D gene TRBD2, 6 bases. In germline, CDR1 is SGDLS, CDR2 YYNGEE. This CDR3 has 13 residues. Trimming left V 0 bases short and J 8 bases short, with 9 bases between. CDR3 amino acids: CASSVVGEDIQYF. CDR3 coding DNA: TGTGCCAGCAGCGTAGTCGGGGAGGACATTCAGTACTTC.

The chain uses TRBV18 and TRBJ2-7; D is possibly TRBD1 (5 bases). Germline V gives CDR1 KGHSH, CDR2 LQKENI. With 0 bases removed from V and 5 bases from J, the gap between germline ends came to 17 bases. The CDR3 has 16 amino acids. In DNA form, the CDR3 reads TGTGCCAGCTCACCACCGGTTCGAACAGGCTTCCACGAGCAGTACTTC. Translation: CASSPPVRTGFHEQYF.

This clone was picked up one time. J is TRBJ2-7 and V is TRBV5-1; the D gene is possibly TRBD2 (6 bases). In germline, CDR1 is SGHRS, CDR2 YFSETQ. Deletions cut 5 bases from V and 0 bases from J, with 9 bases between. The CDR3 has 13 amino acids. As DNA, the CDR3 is TGCGCCAGCAGTTGGGACTCCTCCTACGAGCAGTACTTC. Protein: CASSWDSSYEQYF.

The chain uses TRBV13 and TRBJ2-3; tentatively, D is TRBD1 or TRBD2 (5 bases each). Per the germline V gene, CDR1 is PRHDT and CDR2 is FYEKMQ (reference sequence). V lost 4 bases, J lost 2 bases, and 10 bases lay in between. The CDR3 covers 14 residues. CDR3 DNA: TGTGCCAGCAGCTCAGGGACGACCACAGATACGCAGTATTTT. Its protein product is CASSSGTTTDTQYF.

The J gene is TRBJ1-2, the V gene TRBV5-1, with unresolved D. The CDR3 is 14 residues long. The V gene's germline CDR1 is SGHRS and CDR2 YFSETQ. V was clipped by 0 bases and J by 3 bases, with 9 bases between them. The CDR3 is CASSLGSTDYGYTF. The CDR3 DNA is TGCGCCAGCAGCTTGGGAAGTACAGACTATGGCTACACCTTC.

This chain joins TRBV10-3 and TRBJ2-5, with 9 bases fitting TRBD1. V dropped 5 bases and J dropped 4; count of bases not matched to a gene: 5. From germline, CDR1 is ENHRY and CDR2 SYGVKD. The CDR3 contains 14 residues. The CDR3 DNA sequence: TGTGCCATCAGTTTAGGACAGGGGAGAGAGACCCAGTACTTC. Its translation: CAISLGQGRETQYF.

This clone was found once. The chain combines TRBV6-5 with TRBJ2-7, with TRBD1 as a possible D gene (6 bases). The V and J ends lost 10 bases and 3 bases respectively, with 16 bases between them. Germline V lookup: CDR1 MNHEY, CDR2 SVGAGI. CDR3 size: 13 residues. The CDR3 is CAIRDNQDYEQYF. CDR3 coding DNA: TGTGCCATCCGGGACAATCAAGACTACGAGCAGTACTTC.